The present T cell receptor (beta chain) was sequenced within a study of OX40 agonist ivuxolimab in advanced cancers. Study-wide points: Partly responding patients at 0.1-3.0 mg/kg showed some of the smallest clonal expansion.

Sampled blood was obtained at baseline, cycle 4 day 1, and cycle 7 day 1. Note on this clone: Its antigen is unidentified.

V gave up 4 bases and J gave up 6 bases, with 11 bases separating them. The CDR3 has 12 residues. CDR1 and CDR2 from the germline V gene are SGHRS and YFSETQ. Assay: immunoSEQ multiplex PCR; the TCRdb copy retains only in-frame clones and omits some. The sample contains some 86,000 clones, roughly 89% of which appear only once. This chain connects TRBV5-1 to TRBJ2-7; the D is unclear. The clonotype originates from an adult with an advanced solid tumor such as melanoma, head and neck, liver or kidney cancer. This sample comprised CD4+ or CD8+ T cells sorted from blood, obtained in a trial of the OX40 agonist ivuxolimab. This CDR3 reads CASSPESPEQYF. The CDR3 DNA reads as TGCGCCAGCAGCCCCGAGTCGCCCGAGCAGTACTTC.